This TCR beta chain was captured in a study of cytomegalovirus exposure and HLA in healthy donors. The PCR contained 60 Vbeta and 13 Jbeta primers. Original data processing: An analysis performed later counted 73 million or so unique TCR beta chains (roughly 11 million of them shared). Repertoires were generated with immunoSEQ multiplex PCR, while TCRdb's copy carries only in-frame clones and drops some. V and J calls and clone size come straight from that table; D and trimming were deduced from the DNA. The data contain some 200,000 clones, over 75% of them singletons. This clone was observed once. Healthy donors of bone marrow made up the group. The origin of this receptor is a woman aged 25 to 39 in good health and CMV-seronegative. The sequenced sample was PBMCs.

CDR3 in amino acids: CAIGGGFNQPQHF. The CDR3 bases are TGTGCCATCGGAGGGGGCTTCAATCAGCCCCAGCATTTT. This chain connects TRBV10-3 to TRBJ1-5, with 7 positions matching TRBD1. Looked up from germline, CDR1 is ENHRY and CDR2 is SYGVKD. This CDR3 has 13 residues. V lost 8 bases to trimming and J lost 3 bases; unmatched junction nucleotides: 4.